This TCR beta chain was identified during a study of T-cell reconstitution after alpha-beta-depleted transplantation in children. The CDR3 is made up of 12 amino acids. V lost 5 bases and J lost 2, with 7 bases in between. Germline-derived CDR1 and CDR2 are SEHNR and FQNEAQ (reference sequence). Preparation of the TCRbeta library involved a method that used unique molecular identifiers. TCRdb redid the calling of the PCR reads with MiXCR, one entry per CDR3 protein. The profile shows 200,000 to 250,000 distinct CDR3 sequences, around 9.5% of them singletons. Many counts were recorded for this clonotype.

This specimen consisted of PBMCs from the stem cell graft donor, obtained from the stem cell graft. This sequence was found in a human donor who donated a stem cell graft to a child with acute lymphoblastic leukemia. The chain employs TRBV7-9 and TRBJ2-7; D is unresolved. The CDR3 bases are TGTGCCAGCAGCCCGGAGCCCTACGAGCAGTACTTC. Residues: CASSPEPYEQYF.